These 6 T cell receptor beta chains came from one sample sequenced in a study of regulatory T cells in long-lasting Graves disease. Building the TCR beta libraries relied on iRepertoire HTBI primers, and CDR3 regions underwent Arm-PCR. A single record per CDR3 protein comes from TCRdb applying MiXCR to the multiplex PCR reads. The sample includes about 240,000 distinct CDR3 sequences, roughly a fifth seen only once; the top ten take about 14%. Time point meaning: newly diagnosed GD, antithyroid drugs for less than 3 months. TCR sequences were obtained from RNA taken from PBMCs. This sample comprised peripheral blood mononuclear cells (PBMCs), obtained at new diagnosis, from a patient treated with antithyroid drugs. These receptors all come from a female donor with Graves disease.

This clonotype was counted at least ten times. The genes are TRBV27 and TRBJ2-2; the D gene is possibly TRBD1 (6 bases). The V gene's germline CDR1 is MNHEY and CDR2 SMNVEV (reference sequence). The CDR3 is made up of 13 amino acids. V lost 6 bases and J 7 bases, leaving 12 bases between the germline ends. The CDR3 DNA sequence: TGTGCCAGCAGATTTACAGGGTACGGGGAGCTGTTTTTT. It yields the protein CASRFTGYGELFF.

This clonotype was detected many times. The CDR3: CASSAGLAEAPKETQYF. In nucleotides, the CDR3 is TGCGCCAGCAGTGCTGGACTAGCGGAAGCTCCAAAAGAGACCCAGTACTTC. The chain recombines TRBV10-1 with TRBJ2-5; 10 positions match TRBD2. CDR1 WNHNN and CDR2 SYGVQD come from the germline V gene (reference sequence). The length of the CDR3 is 17 residues. The V segment lost 4 bases and the J segment 3 bases; nucleotides outside the gene matches: 11.

Many counts were recorded for this clonotype. The chain joins TRBV3-1 to TRBJ2-1; 8 bases map to TRBD2. CDR1 is LGHDT, CDR2 YNNKEL, per germline (reference sequence). J gave up 5 bases and V 3 bases, and 3 bases lay outside the gene matches. The CDR3 runs to 14 residues. The CDR3 DNA reads TGTGCCAGCAGCCAGCCGGGAGGGGACAATGAGCAGTTCTTC. It is translated as CASSQPGGDNEQFF.

This clonotype was observed many times. The chain employs TRBV9 and TRBJ2-1, with TRBD2 matching 12 bases. CDR3 length equals 14 residues. The germline V gene encodes CDR1 SGDLS and CDR2 YYNGEE. V was pared by 4 bases and J by 7 bases, with 3 bases of the junction left unmatched. The chain's CDR3 is CASSLLAGGNEQFF. The CDR3 nucleotides are TGTGCCAGCAGCCTCCTAGCGGGGGGGAATGAGCAGTTCTTC.

This clonotype appeared many times. This rearrangement joins TRBV7-9 to TRBJ2-1, with 10 bases identical to TRBD2. This CDR3 comprises 16 residues. Germline CDR1 and CDR2: SEHNR and FQNEAQ (reference sequence). V lost 6 bases and J lost 2; bases outside the gene matches: 7. CDR3 loop: CASSLIAGGPYNEQFF. Here the CDR3 DNA reads TGTGCCAGCAGTCTTATAGCGGGAGGCCCCTACAATGAGCAGTTCTTC.

This clonotype was recorded many times. This rearrangement joins TRBV6-2 or TRBV6-3 to TRBJ2-7; TRBD1 matches at 11 bases. Trimming at V came to 5 bases and at J to 2 bases, leaving 8 bases not matched to a gene. This CDR3 contains 16 residues. Germline V CDR1 and CDR2: MNHEY, SVGEGT. The chain's CDR3 is CASSVSPGQGAYEQYF. CDR3 nucleotide sequence: TGTGCCAGCAGTGTATCTCCGGGACAGGGGGCCTACGAGCAGTACTTC.